This T cell receptor (beta chain) was obtained from a study of PD-1 blockade in classical Hodgkin lymphoma. Every patient experienced relapse after autologous stem cell transplantation, and brentuximab vedotin exposure varied. Libraries were prepared by immunoSEQ multiplex PCR; TCRdb keeps only in-frame clonotypes and omits some of them. The table lists 20,000 or so clones, 79% of them singletons, with 15% to 20% in the top ten. Looked up from germline, CDR1 is MNHEY and CDR2 is SMNVEV (reference sequence). This CDR3 is 18 amino acids long. V shed 2 bases, J shed 3 bases, and the junction held 7 bases outside the gene matches.

The TCR was taken from a human donor with classical Hodgkin lymphoma. The chain employs TRBV27 and TRBJ2-2, with 12 bases matching TRBD2. Sequencing used peripheral blood mononuclear cells (PBMCs), obtained before the second cycle of nivolumab. The DNA for the CDR3 is TGTGCCAGCAGTTTACGAACTAGCGGGGGGCCCCACACCGGGGAGCTGTTTTTT. Translating gives CASSLRTSGGPHTGELFF.